Listed here are 27 T cell receptor beta chains from one sample, sequenced in a study of T cell repertoires in cytomegalovirus infection. TCRdb reprocessed the reads via MiXCR and lists one record per CDR3 protein. Altogether fewer than 650,000 distinct CDR3 sequences are present, around 40% being singletons, with the ten largest covering around 48%. The antigens for these receptors are not known. The specimen comprised cultured PBMCs, sampled from culture after CMV antigen stimulation. Source of these receptors: a human donor in good health (CMV status not recorded). Some clones in this sample may be carry-over from other donors' samples.

The CDR3 DNA sequence: TGTGCCAGTAGGGGGTTGGCAGGGAACCAGCCCCAGCATTTT. Residues: CASRGLAGNQPQHF. The J gene is TRBJ1-5, the V gene TRBV19, with TRBD1 as a possible D gene (5 bases). Trimming left V 6 bases short and J 7 bases short, with 16 bases between. Germline CDR1 is LNHDA and CDR2 is SQIVND (reference sequence). The CDR3 extends over 14 amino acids.

This clonotype occurred once. The chain links TRBV6-2 or TRBV6-3 to TRBJ2-2; 7 positions match TRBD2. Per germline, CDR1 MNHEY and CDR2 SVGEGT. The CDR3 sequence is 16 residues long. With V trimmed by 2 bases and J by 5 bases, 8 bases remained unmatched. DNA of the CDR3: TGTGCCAGCAGTTACGTGGGCGGGAGTGTAACCGGGGAGCTGTTTTTT. Translation gives CASSYVGGSVTGELFF.

The chain joins TRBV11-2 to TRBJ2-1; D unclear. V was pared by 3 bases and J by 9 bases, with 9 bases between. CDR3 length equals 12 residues. Germline V CDR1 and CDR2: SGHAT, FQNNGV. This CDR3 is CASSFSLGEQFF. CDR3 bases: TGTGCCAGCAGCTTCTCCCTAGGTGAGCAGTTCTTC.

The chain links TRBV7-2 to TRBJ2-7, with D unresolved. Germline CDR1 is SGHTA and CDR2 is FQGNSA. Deletions cut 7 bases from V and 3 bases from J, with 19 bases between. The CDR3 consists of 15 residues. The CDR3 is CASNIGFPRNYEQYF. In nucleotides, the CDR3 is TGTGCCAGCAACATTGGATTTCCCCGAAACTACGAGCAGTACTTC.

Concerning this clonotype: A single base separates this from a much larger clone, so it may be a read error. The V and J genes are TRBV20-1 and TRBJ2-5, with 10 bases lining up with TRBD2. Germline assignment: CDR1 DFQATT and CDR2 SNEGSKA (reference sequence). CDR3 length: 14 residues. The CDR3 sequence is CGETSGAGGETQYF. CDR3 bases: TGCGGAGAAACTAGCGGGGCCGGAGGGGAGACCCAGTACTTC.

Regarding this clonotype: One end of the junction fails to match germline, which may point to a read error. The gene calls are TRBV7-2 and TRBJ2-7; D is ambiguous. In germline, CDR1 is SGHTA, CDR2 FQGNSA. CDR3 length: 13 amino acids. The DNA of the CDR3 is TGTGCCAGCACCCCATCGGGTTTTTACGGGCAGTACTTC. It translates to CASTPSGFYGQYF.

Remarks on this clonotype: The junction differs from germline at one of its ends, possibly a read error. This rearrangement joins TRBV2 to TRBJ2-3; unclear D gene. Germline V gene sequence: CDR1 SNHLY, CDR2 FYNNEI. The CDR3 runs to 13 residues. The DNA for the CDR3 is TGTGCCAGCAGTGAAGCAGCAGGCTGGAGAACTCAGTTT. Amino acids: CASSEAAGWRTQF.

The V and J genes are TRBV6-5 and TRBJ2-3; 7 positions agree with TRBD1. V was clipped by 5 bases and J by 0 bases; unmatched bases: 11. The CDR3 covers 17 residues. Germline V gene data show CDR1 as MNHEY and CDR2 as SVGAGI. The CDR3 sequence: CASSRTLGTVSTDTQYF. The CDR3 DNA reads TGTGCCAGCAGTAGGACCCTCGGGACAGTTAGCACAGATACGCAGTATTTT.

This clonotype was detected only once. CDR3 bases: TGTGCCAGCAGTTTCGGAACAGTCAGAACGGCTGAAGCTTTCTTT. Translated: CASSFGTVRTAEAFF. The chain has TRBV12-3 or TRBV12-4 and TRBJ1-1; no clear D gene. With 3 bases removed from V and 6 bases from J, the gap between germline ends came to 17 bases. There are 15 residues in the CDR3.

This clonotype was counted a few times. J is TRBJ2-7 and V is TRBV10-3; 9 bases map to TRBD2. Germline V gene sequence: CDR1 ENHRY, CDR2 SYGVKD. Germline trimming cut 4 bases from V and 1 base from J; bases unmatched to any gene: 2. CDR3 length: 14 residues. The CDR3 DNA reads as TGTGCCATCAGTGGGCTAGCGGGGTCCTACGAGCAGTACTTC. Amino acids: CAISGLAGSYEQYF.

In this sample, this clonotype turned up a few times. The chain employs TRBV28 and TRBJ1-5, with D perhaps matching TRBD1 (5 bases). The V end was cut by 3 bases, the J end by 4 bases, with 10 bases between. The CDR3 is made up of 14 amino acids. In germline, CDR1 is MDHEN, CDR2 SYDVKM. The CDR3 DNA reads TGTGCCAGCAGTTTCGTCAGGGAAAATCAGCCCCAGCATTTT. As protein: CASSFVRENQPQHF.

The rearrangement links TRBV7-2 to TRBJ2-5; no firm D call. CDR3 length: 15 residues. With 6 bases removed from V and 2 bases from J, the gap between germline ends came to 16 bases. The V gene's germline CDR1 is SGHTA and CDR2 FQGNSA. CDR3 nucleotides: TGTGCCAGCAGTCGCAAACCTCCGTTGCAAGAGACCCAGTACTTC. Protein sequence: CASSRKPPLQETQYF.

J is TRBJ1-6 and V is TRBV4-1; TRBD1 might be the D (5 bases). The CDR3 loop spans 16 amino acids. The germline gives CDR1 MGHRA, CDR2 YSYEKL. The ends were cut back, 0 bases at V and 7 bases at J, with 13 bases in the middle. The CDR3 DNA reads as TGCGCCAGCAGCCAAGAGGGCGGGACGGTAAATTCACCCCTCCACTTT. Amino acids: CASSQEGGTVNSPLHF.

The table lists this clonotype with a few counts. The J gene is TRBJ2-3, the V gene TRBV11-3; no definite D call. Per the germline V gene, CDR1 is SGHNT and CDR2 is YENEEA. This CDR3 is built from 15 residues. The V and J ends lost 2 bases and 2 bases respectively, with 11 bases between them. CDR3 loop: CASSLRARPTDTQYF. DNA of the CDR3: TGTGCCAGCAGCTTACGAGCGAGGCCCACAGATACGCAGTATTTT.

The chain uses TRBV27 and TRBJ1-1, with D uncertain. The CDR3 covers 14 residues. With 6 bases removed from V and 2 bases from J, the gap between germline ends came to 13 bases. CDR1 and CDR2 from the germline V gene are MNHEY and SMNVEV (reference sequence). The CDR3 spells CASSPGGGNTEAFF. The DNA for the CDR3 is TGTGCCAGCAGCCCCGGCGGAGGCAACACTGAAGCTTTCTTT.

The J gene is TRBJ2-1, the V gene TRBV7-2; 7 nucleotides align to TRBD2. The CDR3 has 15 amino acids. V gave up 4 bases and J gave up 7 bases; unmatched junction bases: 10. The V gene's germline CDR1 is SGHTA and CDR2 FQGNSA. DNA of the CDR3: TGTGCCAGCAGCTGGGGGGGACCCTTTGGGAATGAGCAGTTCTTC. This translates into CASSWGGPFGNEQFF.

This clonotype has more than one count but fewer than ten. The rearrangement links TRBV12-5 to TRBJ2-1, with D possibly matching TRBD2 (6 bases). Germline CDR1 LGHNT, CDR2 FRNRAP. This CDR3 comprises 14 residues. V dropped 6 bases and J dropped 8 bases, with 17 bases sitting between them. This chain's CDR3 is CASGRGTSRHEQFF. DNA for the CDR3: TGTGCTAGTGGACGAGGGACTTCAAGGCATGAGCAGTTCTTC.

This clonotype was seen more than once but under ten times. The rearrangement links TRBV7-2 to TRBJ1-4; a possible D gene is TRBD1 (5 bases). Trimming took 5 bases from V and 7 from J, leaving 23 bases between them. CDR1 is SGHTA, CDR2 FQGNSA, per germline. The length of the CDR3 is 17 residues. For the CDR3, the DNA is TGTGCCAGCAGCCGGGATTTACAGGCGGTGGGAAGTGAAAAACTGTTTTTT. It yields the protein CASSRDLQAVGSEKLFF. Complete variable domain (other parts from reference TRBV7-2 and TRBJ1-4): GAGVSQSPSNKVTEKGKDVELRCDPISGHTALYWYRQSLGQGLEFLIYFQGNSAPDKSGLPSDRFSAERTGGSVSTLTIQRTQQEDSAVYLCASSRDLQAVGSEKLFFGSGTQLSVL.

This clonotype was seen a few times. The chain uses TRBV20-1 and TRBJ1-2; D unclear. Looked up from germline, CDR1 is DFQATT and CDR2 is SNEGSKA (reference sequence). The CDR3 extends over 12 amino acids. V was clipped by 3 bases and J by 6 bases, with 11 bases between them. Written as DNA, the CDR3 is TGCAGTGCTAGTGGCCGGCGGGATGGCTACACCTTC. Amino acids: CSASGRRDGYTF.

There are a few counts of this clonotype. This chain's CDR3 is CASSRGVQETQYF. CDR3 coding DNA: TGTGCCAGCAGCCGGGGAGTCCAAGAGACCCAGTACTTC. V usage is TRBV7-2 and J usage is TRBJ2-5, with a possible D match to TRBD2 (5 bases). Germline loops: CDR1 SGHTA, CDR2 FQGNSA. With 5 bases removed from V and 1 base from J, the gap between germline ends came to 8 bases. This CDR3 comprises 13 residues.

This chain connects TRBV7-2 to TRBJ1-1; D remains ambiguous. Germline V gives CDR1 SGHTA, CDR2 FQGNSA. V gave up 1 base and J gave up 1 base, with 10 bases separating them. The CDR3 loop spans 15 amino acids. CDR3 in amino acids: CASSLGAEANTEAFF. For the CDR3, the DNA is TGTGCCAGCAGCTTAGGTGCGGAGGCGAACACTGAAGCTTTCTTT.

The chain is built from TRBV7-8 and TRBJ2-3, with D possibly being TRBD2 (6 bases). The V end lost 4 bases, the J end lost 3 bases, and 14 bases lay between the germline ends. This CDR3 contains 15 residues. From germline, CDR1 is SGHVS and CDR2 FQNEAQ. CDR3 loop: CASSWEEEGTDTQYF. CDR3 sequence (DNA): TGTGCCAGCAGCTGGGAGGAGGAAGGAACAGATACGCAGTATTTT.

This chain uses TRBV7-9 with TRBJ1-1, with D unclear. Germline CDR1 and CDR2: SEHNR and FQNEAQ (reference sequence). The CDR3 has 13 residues. The germline V and J ends were trimmed by 4 bases and 4 bases, with 10 bases remaining between them. CDR3: CASSSYLGTEAFF. The CDR3 DNA follows: TGTGCCAGCAGCTCGTATTTGGGCACTGAAGCTTTCTTT.

The J gene is TRBJ2-5, the V gene TRBV30; 7 nucleotides match TRBD2. Trimming removed 1 base from V and 5 bases from J; junction bases left unmatched: 4. The CDR3 sequence is 13 residues long. From germline, CDR1 is GTSNPN and CDR2 SVGIG (reference sequence). The CDR3 nucleotides read TGTGCCTGGAGTGGGGGGGGAGGGGAGACCCAGTACTTC. This sequence encodes CAWSGGGGETQYF.

About this clonotype: Sequence at one end of the junction differs from germline and may be a read error. CDR3 sequence: CASRLGGVGYNEQFF. The DNA of the CDR3 is TGTGCCAGCCGTTTGGGAGGGGTCGGGTACAATGAGCAGTTCTTC. This rearrangement joins TRBV12-3 or TRBV12-4 to TRBJ2-1; 7 bases map to TRBD2. This CDR3 comprises 15 residues.

This clonotype was observed a few times. V gene TRBV7-2 combines with J gene TRBJ1-5; TRBD1 might be the D (5 bases). V was trimmed by 4 bases and J by 7 bases, leaving 11 bases between them. The CDR3 covers 13 residues. CDR1 is SGHTA, CDR2 FQGNSA, per germline. CDR3: CASSWTRIQPQHF. CDR3 bases: TGTGCCAGCAGCTGGACAAGAATCCAGCCCCAGCATTTT.

This sequence joins TRBV11-2 and TRBJ2-6; no firm D call. V was trimmed by 4 bases and J by 4 bases, leaving 5 bases between them. This CDR3 is built from 13 residues. From germline, CDR1 is SGHAT and CDR2 FQNNGV. The CDR3 loop is CASSSEGANVLTF. The CDR3 nucleotides read TGTGCCAGCAGCTCCGAAGGGGCCAACGTCCTGACTTTC.